The source of this T cell receptor beta chain is a study of response to subunit inactivated influenza vaccine. This CDR3 has 15 amino acids. Germline CDR1 is SGHKS and CDR2 is YYEKEE (reference sequence). The J segment lost 1 base and the V segment lost 7 bases, leaving 8 bases of the junction unmatched. Study results and limitations: Authors proposed each seasonal influenza vaccination draws in few new T cells.

In this sample, this clonotype turned up a few times. What it recognizes is unknown. TCRdb re-derived calls from the RT-PCR reads in MiXCR, one entry per CDR3 protein. The repertoire holds roughly 540,000 distinct CDR3 sequences, with under 30% as singletons. This sample was also put to use in a study of T cells expressing NK-cell markers. From that study: The authors made TCR beta cDNA libraries by 5'RACE template switching. This switching added a universal primer site and UMIs. As a fraction of CD8+ T cells, dominant NKG2C+ clonotypes reached about 1.0-7.5% in over 5 donors. In several donors, these clonotypes also led the CD3+CD56-NKG2C+ fraction.

The sample was CD4+ T cells sorted from PBMCs, taken 11 to 12 days after vaccination. The V call is TRBV5-5, the J call TRBJ2-1; TRBD1 agrees at 7 bases. The TCR sequence derives from a man aged 45-60 years who received an inactivated influenza vaccine. The CDR3 loop reads CASDTGDFSYNEQFF. The CDR3 DNA reads TGTGCCAGCGATACAGGGGATTTTTCCTACAATGAGCAGTTCTTC.